This TCR beta chain comes out of a study of cytomegalovirus exposure and HLA in healthy donors. Study information: Among around 170 million T cells, an earlier analysis found roughly 100 million unique TCR beta sequences. Early on, a data release was issued that held some 85 million unique TCRs from HLA-typed donors. Points from the study as a whole: Researchers counted around 180 TCR beta chains as cytomegalovirus-associated.

V shed 3 bases, J shed 2 bases, and the junction held 3 bases outside the gene matches. CDR3 length equals 16 residues. Germline assignment: CDR1 SGDLS and CDR2 YYNGEE. With 60 Vbeta and 13 Jbeta primers, the PCR was carried out. Produced via immunoSEQ multiplex PCR; TCRdb's table is partial and in-frame only. Found here are 90,000 to 140,000 clones, 83% of them singletons; the top ten hold 5.5% to 7%. Details on this clone: Its specificity is not known.

The chain has TRBV9 and TRBJ2-6, with 9 bases aligning to TRBD1. The sample comprised PBMCs. The source of this sequence is a man between 18 and 35 years old in good health and CMV-seronegative. CDR3 region: CASSGDRVPGANVLTF. Written as DNA, the CDR3 is TGTGCCAGCAGCGGGGACAGGGTCCCTGGGGCCAACGTCCTGACTTTC.